The clone carrying this TCR beta chain occurred many times. What it binds is not known. The data are from a study of regulatory T cells in long-lasting Graves disease. Time point denoted: persistent/refractory GD, antithyroid drugs over 5 years with positive TRAb. The TCR library was made from RNA extracted from PBMCs. Study-wide results and caveats: For persistent Graves' patients, TCR diversity was lower than for newly diagnosed ones.

Through Arm-PCR of CDR3 regions and iRepertoire HTBI primers, TCR beta libraries were built. TCRdb reprocessed the multiplex PCR reads via MiXCR and lists one record per CDR3 protein. The sample consists of a few hundred thousand distinct CDR3 sequences, over 20% of them appearing once. The receptor was isolated from a female donor with Graves disease. The material sequenced was peripheral blood mononuclear cells (PBMCs), taken when the disease was refractory, from a patient treated with antithyroid drugs.

The CDR3 loop reads CASSEALQGSYEQYF. DNA of the CDR3: TGTGCCAGCAGTGAAGCTTTACAGGGGAGCTACGAGCAGTACTTC. The J gene is TRBJ2-7, the V gene TRBV2; 7 bases are shared with TRBD1. There are 15 residues in the CDR3. The V gene's germline CDR1 is SNHLY and CDR2 FYNNEI. The V gene end was trimmed by 0 bases and the J gene end by 3 bases; junction bases not matched to a gene: 5. The full variable domain, rest sourced from reference TRBV2 and TRBJ2-7, is EPEVTQTPSHQVTQMGQEVILRCVPISNHLYFYWYRQILGQKVEFLVSFYNNEISEKSEIFDDQFSVERPDGSNFTLKIRSTKLEDSAMYFCASSEALQGSYEQYFGPGTRLTVT.